This T cell receptor beta chain was obtained from a study of T cell responses to AZD1222 COVID-19 vaccine. General study points: Regions 160-218 and 743-854 dominated among vaccine-associated CD4 TCRs spanning spike. Donors were largely white British and mainly female; clonal diversity was possibly underestimated. Increases in Spike-specific TCR breadth and depth were seen after two AZD1222 doses.

Germline V gene sequence: CDR1 DFQATT, CDR2 SNEGSKA (reference sequence). The CDR3 length is 11 residues. The trim removed 5 bases at V and 15 bases at J, leaving 9 bases unmatched. Worth noting for this clone: Its target is not known.

Libraries were prepared by immunoSEQ multiplex PCR; TCRdb keeps only in-frame clonotypes and omits some of them. The top ten hold less than 2% of the sample, which has 150,000 or so clones, around nine tenths seen once. The source of this sequence is an adult in good health. Sample: peripheral blood, taken on day 0 of AZD1222 vaccination. The chain has TRBV20-1 and TRBJ1-4; 7 nucleotides align to TRBD1. The CDR3 DNA is TGCAGTGCTCAAAAGGGACAGTGGGTGTTTTTT. Its protein product is CSAQKGQWVFF.